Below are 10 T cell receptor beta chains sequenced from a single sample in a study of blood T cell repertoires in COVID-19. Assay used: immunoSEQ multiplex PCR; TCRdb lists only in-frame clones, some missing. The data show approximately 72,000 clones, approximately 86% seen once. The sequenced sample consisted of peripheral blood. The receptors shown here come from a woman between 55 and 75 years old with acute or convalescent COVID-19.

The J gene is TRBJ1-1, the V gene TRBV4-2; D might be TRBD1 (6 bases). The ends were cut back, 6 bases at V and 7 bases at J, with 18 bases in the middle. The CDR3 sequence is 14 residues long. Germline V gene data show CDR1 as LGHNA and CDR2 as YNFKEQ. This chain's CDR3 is CASSPQTGNVEAFF. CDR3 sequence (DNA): TGTGCCAGCAGTCCCCAAACAGGGAACGTTGAAGCTTTCTTT.

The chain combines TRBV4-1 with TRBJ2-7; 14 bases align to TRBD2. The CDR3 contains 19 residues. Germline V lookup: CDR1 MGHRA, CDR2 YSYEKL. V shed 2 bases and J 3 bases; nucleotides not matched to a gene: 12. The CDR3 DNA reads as TGCGCCAGCAGCCAACGGGACAGCTCCGGGACTAGCGGGGGCTACGAGCAGTACTTC. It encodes CASSQRDSSGTSGGYEQYF.

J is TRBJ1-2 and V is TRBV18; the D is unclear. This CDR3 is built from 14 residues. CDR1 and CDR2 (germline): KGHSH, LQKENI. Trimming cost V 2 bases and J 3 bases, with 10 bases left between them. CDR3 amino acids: CASSPGGTHYGYTF. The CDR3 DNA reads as TGTGCCAGCTCACCAGGAGGCACCCACTATGGCTACACCTTC.

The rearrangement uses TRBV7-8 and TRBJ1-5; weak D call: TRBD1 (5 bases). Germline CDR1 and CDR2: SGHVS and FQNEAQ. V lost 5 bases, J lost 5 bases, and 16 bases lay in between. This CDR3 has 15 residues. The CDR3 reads CASSPWGGEHQPQHF. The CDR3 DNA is TGTGCCAGCAGCCCATGGGGGGGGGAACATCAGCCCCAGCATTTT.

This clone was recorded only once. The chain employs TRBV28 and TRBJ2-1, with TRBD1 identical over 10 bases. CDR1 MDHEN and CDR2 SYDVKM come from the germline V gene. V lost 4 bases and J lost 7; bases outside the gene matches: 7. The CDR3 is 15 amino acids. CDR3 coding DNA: TGTGCCAGCAGTTATGACAGGGGGCTTCCGAATGAGCAGTTCTTC. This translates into CASSYDRGLPNEQFF. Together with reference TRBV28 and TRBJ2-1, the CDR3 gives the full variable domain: DVKVTQSSRYLVKRTGEKVFLECVQDMDHENMFWYRQDPGLGLRLIYFSYDVKMKEKGDIPEGYSVSREKKERFSLILESASTNQTSMYLCASSYDRGLPNEQFFGPGTRLTVL.

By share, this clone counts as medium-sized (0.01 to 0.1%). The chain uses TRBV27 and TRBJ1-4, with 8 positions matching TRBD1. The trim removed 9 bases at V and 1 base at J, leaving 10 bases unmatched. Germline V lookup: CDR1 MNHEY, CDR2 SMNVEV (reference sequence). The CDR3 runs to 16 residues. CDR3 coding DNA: TGTGCCAGTCGACAGGGGCTCTCATTAACTAATGAAAAACTGTTTTTT. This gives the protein CASRQGLSLTNEKLFF.

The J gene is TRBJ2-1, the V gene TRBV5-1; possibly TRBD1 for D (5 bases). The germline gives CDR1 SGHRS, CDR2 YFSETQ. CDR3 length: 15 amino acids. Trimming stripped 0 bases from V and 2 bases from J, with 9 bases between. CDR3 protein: CASSLARAAYNEQFF. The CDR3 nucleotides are TGCGCCAGCAGCTTGGCCAGGGCGGCCTACAATGAGCAGTTCTTC. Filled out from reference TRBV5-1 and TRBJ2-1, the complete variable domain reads KAGVTQTPRYLIKTRGQQVTLSCSPISGHRSVSWYQQTPGQGLQFLFEYFSETQRNKGNFPGRFSGRQFSNSRSEMNVSTLELGDSALYLCASSLARAAYNEQFFGPGTRLTVL.

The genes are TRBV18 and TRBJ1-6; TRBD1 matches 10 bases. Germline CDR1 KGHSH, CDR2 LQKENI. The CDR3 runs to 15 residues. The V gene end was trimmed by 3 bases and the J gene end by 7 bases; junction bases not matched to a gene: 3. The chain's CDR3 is CASSPGTGENSPLHF. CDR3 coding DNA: TGTGCCAGCTCACCGGGGACAGGGGAGAATTCACCCCTCCACTTT.

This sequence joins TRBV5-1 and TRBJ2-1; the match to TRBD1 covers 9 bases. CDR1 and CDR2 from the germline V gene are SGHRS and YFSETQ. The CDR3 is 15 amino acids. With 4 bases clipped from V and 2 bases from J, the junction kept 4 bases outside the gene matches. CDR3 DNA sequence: TGCGCCAGCAGCCCAGGACAGGGGACCTACAATGAGCAGTTCTTC. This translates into CASSPGQGTYNEQFF.

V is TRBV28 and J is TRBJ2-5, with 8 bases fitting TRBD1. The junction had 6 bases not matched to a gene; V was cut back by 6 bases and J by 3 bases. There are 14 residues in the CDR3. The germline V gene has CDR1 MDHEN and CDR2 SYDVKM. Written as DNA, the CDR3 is TGTGCCAGCAGGAAGGGGGGACAGGAAGAGACCCAGTACTTC. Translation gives CASRKGGQEETQYF.